This T cell receptor (beta chain) appears in the sequencing data of a study of blood T cell repertoires in COVID-19. The participants were between about 18 and 90 years old and came from some 25 US areas. Participants had their cohort set by participant-reported clinical history. Profiled with immunoSEQ multiplex PCR; TCRdb holds only in-frame clones, not every one. Found here are approximately 480,000 clones, approximately 90% of them singletons; the top ten hold 0.65% to 0.9%. The CDR3 consists of 14 residues. V was pared by 7 bases and J by 3 bases, with 16 bases between. Germline CDR1 reads SNHLY; CDR2 reads FYNNEI.

Sequencing input: PBMCs or T cells enriched from blood (not recorded which). The clonotype was recovered from a woman between 18 and 29 years old who had recovered from COVID-19. The chain links TRBV2 to TRBJ2-7; unclear D gene. In DNA, the CDR3 is TGTGCCAGCATCCGCACCCTTACGGGCTACGAGCAGTACTTC. Residues: CASIRTLTGYEQYF.